This TCR beta chain came from a study of shared clonotypes between healthy human individuals. This clone was seen a single time. Repertoires were generated with immunoSEQ multiplex PCR, while TCRdb's copy carries only in-frame clones and drops some. The top ten clones hold approximately 0.38% of a sample with under 1,900,000 clones, about 98.5% of them seen once. Trimming cost V 3 bases and J 8 bases; bases outside gene matches: 6. Germline values: CDR1 MNHNS, CDR2 SASEGT. CDR3 length: 14 residues. This sequence was found in a young man in good health. Specimen: naive CD4+ T cells sorted from blood. Specified subset: CD45RA+ positively selected. The V call is TRBV6-1, the J call TRBJ2-5, with 10 bases aligning to TRBD2. The CDR3 nucleotides read TGTGCCAGCAGTGATGTTACTAGCGGGGCAACCCAGTACTTC. This translates into CASSDVTSGATQYF.